This TCR beta chain was recovered during a study of CD8 T cells in Susac syndrome. This clonotype has just one count. Its antigen is still unknown. The CDR3 consists of 11 residues. V gave up 6 bases and J gave up 7 bases, with 6 bases separating them. Germline V lookup: CDR1 SGHDN, CDR2 FVKESK. About 0.45 to 1 ug RNA was reverse transcribed with random hexamers. Each CDR3 protein gets one entry after TCRdb re-called the immunoSEQ multiplex PCR reads with MiXCR. This table has tens of thousands of distinct CDR3 sequences, around 94% appearing once. TEMRA cells were enriched by FACS, and CD4+ and CD8+ T cells were negatively isolated. Study findings and constraints: There were over 15 Susac-specific public clones in total CD8+ repertoires and a few in CD8+ TEMRA repertoires.

The sequencing input was CD8+ T cells from PBMCs. The receptor was isolated from a human donor with Susac syndrome. This chain joins TRBV14 and TRBJ2-2, with D hard to call. CDR3 protein: CASSSFGELFF. The CDR3 DNA sequence: TGTGCCAGCAGTTCATTCGGGGAGCTGTTTTTT.